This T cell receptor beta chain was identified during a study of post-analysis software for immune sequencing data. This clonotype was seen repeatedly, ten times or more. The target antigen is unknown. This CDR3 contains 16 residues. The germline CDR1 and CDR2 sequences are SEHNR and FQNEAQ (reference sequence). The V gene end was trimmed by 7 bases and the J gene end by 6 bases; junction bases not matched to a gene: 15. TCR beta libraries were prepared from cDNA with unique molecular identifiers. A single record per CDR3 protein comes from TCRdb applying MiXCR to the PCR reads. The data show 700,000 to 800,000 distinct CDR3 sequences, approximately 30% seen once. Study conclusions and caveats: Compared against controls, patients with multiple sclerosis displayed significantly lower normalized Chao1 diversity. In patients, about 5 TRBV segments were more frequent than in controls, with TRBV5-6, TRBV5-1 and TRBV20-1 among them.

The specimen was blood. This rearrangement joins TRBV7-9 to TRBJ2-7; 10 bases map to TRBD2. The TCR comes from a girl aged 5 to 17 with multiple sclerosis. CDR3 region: CASTLALAGAPGEQYF. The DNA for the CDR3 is TGTGCCAGCACCCTGGCCCTAGCGGGAGCTCCGGGCGAGCAGTACTTC.